This TCR beta chain originates from a study of CD8 T cells in ankylosing spondylitis. On this clonotype: Its matching antigen is unknown.

Findings of the study overall: There was a TCR beta motif, made of several highly homologous variants, that appeared characteristic of ankylosing spondylitis blood. It was reported that disease-linked clones were significantly enriched in matched ankylosing spondylitis synovial fluid. A CD8+ phenotype characterized the disease-linked clones, which were relatively rare in peripheral blood.

Quantitative 5'-RACE with molecular barcodes was used to make the TCR beta libraries. TCRdb processed the 5' RACE reads anew with MiXCR; each CDR3 protein has one entry. Of about 450,000 distinct CDR3 sequences listed, roughly 26% are singletons. The clonotype comes from a male donor with ankylosing spondylitis. What was sequenced was blood, either unsorted or a sorted T cell fraction (not recorded which).

In nucleotides, the CDR3 is TGTGCCAGCAGCCGCGGTGGGACTAGTGAATCCTACGAGCAGTACTTC. Its protein is CASSRGGTSESYEQYF. This chain links TRBV3-1 with TRBJ2-7, with TRBD2 identical over 8 bases. CDR1 and CDR2 from the germline V gene are LGHDT and YNNKEL (reference sequence). The V and J ends lost 4 bases and 1 base, in that order; junction bases with no gene match: 9. The CDR3 loop spans 16 amino acids.